Each of the 23 T cell receptor beta chains below was sequenced from the same sample in a study of cytomegalovirus exposure and HLA in healthy donors. Primers: 60 Vbeta forward and 13 Jbeta reverse. Profiling relied on immunoSEQ multiplex PCR, and the TCRdb table lists in-frame clones only, not all of them. The repertoire holds approximately 130,000 clones, with approximately 64% as singletons. Sequenced: PBMCs. All receptors come from a woman in her thirties or forties in good health and CMV-seronegative.

The rearrangement joins TRBV7-2 to TRBJ2-7; TRBD1 aligns across 8 bases. This CDR3 spans 14 amino acids. Germline V CDR1 and CDR2: SGHTA, FQGNSA. V shed 5 bases and J 2 bases; nucleotides not matched to a gene: 5. CDR3 amino acids: CASSTGQGAYEQYF. The CDR3, as DNA: TGTGCCAGCAGCACCGGACAGGGAGCCTACGAGCAGTACTTC.

The chain uses TRBV7-2 and TRBJ2-7; TRBD1 might be the D (6 bases). The CDR3 sequence is 14 residues long. Germline values: CDR1 SGHTA, CDR2 FQGNSA. The V gene lost 0 bases and the J gene lost 6 bases, with 12 bases spanning the gap. The CDR3: CASSLAAGAAEQYF. In DNA form, the CDR3 reads TGTGCCAGCAGCTTAGCGGCAGGGGCTGCCGAGCAGTACTTC.

This clone was counted once. CDR3 protein: CASSLDDLDTQYF. The CDR3 region has the DNA TGTGCCAGCAGCTTAGACGACTTAGATACGCAGTATTTT. The V gene is TRBV7-9, the J gene TRBJ2-3, with D uncertain. Trimming took 1 base from V and 5 from J, leaving 7 bases between them. This CDR3 spans 13 amino acids. The germline V gene encodes CDR1 SEHNR and CDR2 FQNEAQ (reference sequence).

The chain links TRBV29-1 to TRBJ1-1, with D unclear. V lost 7 bases, J lost 0 bases, and 9 bases lay in between. Germline V gene sequence: CDR1 SQVTM, CDR2 ANQGSEA. CDR3 length: 12 amino acids. Here the CDR3 reads CSGAPLNTEAFF. CDR3 nucleotides: TGCAGCGGGGCCCCTCTGAACACTGAAGCTTTCTTT.

This rearrangement joins TRBV19 to TRBJ2-3; D remains ambiguous. Germline V lookup: CDR1 LNHDA, CDR2 SQIVND (reference sequence). V lost 8 bases to trimming and J lost 3 bases, with 18 bases between them. The CDR3 has 15 residues. DNA for the CDR3: TGTGCCAGTTCCCTTAACTCGCTCTCGACAGATACGCAGTATTTT. Its protein product is CASSLNSLSTDTQYF.

The rearrangement joins TRBV6-1 to TRBJ1-5; tentatively, D is TRBD1 (6 bases). Trimming stripped 7 bases from V and 7 bases from J, with 20 bases between. The CDR3 is 15 residues long. Germline V gene data show CDR1 as MNHNS and CDR2 as SASEGT. This CDR3 is CASTTDRNWKQPQHF. The CDR3 coding sequence is TGTGCCAGCACTACCGACAGGAATTGGAAACAGCCCCAGCATTTT.

This clone was seen a few times. V is TRBV2 and J is TRBJ1-5; D possibly corresponds to TRBD1 (5 bases). CDR1 and CDR2 from the germline V gene are SNHLY and FYNNEI. The V and J ends lost 2 bases and 4 bases respectively, with 6 bases between them. This CDR3 is built from 13 residues. The CDR3 is CASSEQGNQPQHF. CDR3 sequence (DNA): TGTGCCAGCAGTGAACAGGGTAATCAGCCCCAGCATTTT.

This chain connects TRBV10-3 to TRBJ1-2; D may be TRBD1 (5 bases). The CDR3 spans 15 residues. CDR1 is ENHRY and CDR2 is SYGVKD in the germline V gene. Trimming stripped 0 bases from V and 6 bases from J, with 14 bases between. The CDR3 sequence is CAISESGGDVNGYTF. CDR3 nucleotides: TGTGCCATCAGTGAGTCGGGAGGGGATGTGAATGGCTACACCTTC.

V gene TRBV4-1 combines with J gene TRBJ1-3, with 10 positions matching TRBD1. The CDR3 consists of 16 residues. Germline values: CDR1 MGHRA, CDR2 YSYEKL. The V gene end was trimmed by 2 bases and the J gene end by 7 bases; junction bases not matched to a gene: 8. The CDR3 protein is CASSQPLRDRGNTIYF. The DNA of the CDR3 is TGCGCCAGCAGCCAACCTCTTCGGGACAGGGGCAACACCATATATTTT.

V is TRBV7-2 and J is TRBJ2-7; TRBD1 agrees at 8 bases. The CDR3 runs 16 residues. V was pared by 6 bases and J by 2 bases, with 12 bases of the junction left unmatched. The germline gives CDR1 SGHTA, CDR2 FQGNSA. CDR3 sequence (DNA): TGTGCCAGCAGACAAGGAGGGCAGGGGGCGGCCTACGAGCAGTACTTC. This codes for CASRQGGQGAAYEQYF.

The chain carries TRBV7-7 and TRBJ2-3, with 11 bases aligning to TRBD1. Germline trimming cut 5 bases from V and 3 bases from J; bases unmatched to any gene: 4. The CDR3 consists of 15 residues. Germline values: CDR1 SSHAT, CDR2 FNYEAQ (reference sequence). CDR3 amino acids: CASSPDRGLTDTQYF. CDR3 sequence (DNA): TGTGCCAGCAGCCCGGACAGGGGGCTGACAGATACGCAGTATTTT.

This clone occurred a few times. The CDR3 loop reads CASGQRNTEAFF. CDR3 DNA: TGTGCCAGTGGACAGAGGAACACTGAAGCTTTCTTT. This rearrangement joins TRBV2 to TRBJ1-1; D perhaps matches TRBD1 (6 bases). The germline gives CDR1 SNHLY, CDR2 FYNNEI. There are 12 residues in the CDR3. V gave up 9 bases and J gave up 1 base, with 9 bases separating them.

In its sample, this clone was seen a few times. V is TRBV5-1 and J is TRBJ2-1; D is possibly TRBD1 (5 bases). Trimming left V 4 bases short and J 5 bases short, with 10 bases between. The CDR3 has 13 amino acids. Looked up from germline, CDR1 is SGHRS and CDR2 is YFSETQ. Here the CDR3 DNA reads TGCGCCAGCAGCAGGGGCACGAACAATGAGCAGTTCTTC. This encodes CASSRGTNNEQFF.

This chain uses TRBV4-1 with TRBJ1-4, with D possibly matching TRBD1 (5 bases). CDR3 size: 15 residues. From germline, CDR1 is MGHRA and CDR2 YSYEKL. Trimming took off 2 bases at V and 0 bases at J, with 7 bases between the two ends. CDR3 residues: CASSQPGSTNEKLFF. CDR3 DNA sequence: TGCGCCAGCAGCCAACCAGGGTCAACTAATGAAAAACTGTTTTTT.

The chain joins TRBV7-8 to TRBJ1-3; 8 bases map to TRBD1. V shed 5 bases, J shed 15 bases, and the junction held 18 bases outside the gene matches. Germline CDR1 reads SGHVS; CDR2 reads FQNEAQ. This CDR3 region has 15 residues. In nucleotides, the CDR3 is TGTGCCAGCAGCCCGTTGGACAGGGAAGTTCGGGATAAATATTTT. Translated: CASSPLDREVRDKYF.

This chain connects TRBV5-6 to TRBJ2-3; a weak D match, TRBD2 (5 bases). The CDR3 covers 16 residues. V was pared by 5 bases and J by 5 bases, with 21 bases between. Germline V lookup: CDR1 SGHDT, CDR2 YYEEEE. CDR3 nucleotide sequence: TGTGCCAGCAGACAGACGTTCGGGGTCCGGGAAGATACGCAGTATTTT. Translated, it gives CASRQTFGVREDTQYF.

V usage is TRBV28 and J usage is TRBJ1-6; D might be TRBD1 (5 bases). The germline CDR1 and CDR2 sequences are MDHEN and SYDVKM. V lost 5 bases to trimming and J lost 10 bases, with 12 bases between them. The CDR3 has 13 amino acids. CDR3 DNA sequence: TGTGCCAGCAGTCCAGATCGGGGGTCACCCCTCCACTTT. It encodes CASSPDRGSPLHF.

This clone was found a few times. The chain recombines TRBV25-1 with TRBJ1-1; D gene unclear. Trimming pared 6 bases from V and 5 bases from J, leaving 7 bases between. CDR3 length equals 11 residues. Germline CDR1 reads MGHDK; CDR2 reads SYGVNS. The CDR3 nucleotides read TGTGCCAGCAGGGGAGGGACTGAAGCTTTCTTT. Amino acids: CASRGGTEAFF.

This clone was found once. The chain links TRBV5-5 to TRBJ1-1; 10 bases agree with TRBD1. This CDR3 is 18 amino acids long. Germline V gene data show CDR1 as SGHKS and CDR2 as YYEKEE (reference sequence). Germline trimming cut 3 bases from V and 5 bases from J; bases unmatched to any gene: 16. The CDR3 protein is CASSYGTGEGRGKTEAFF. The CDR3 DNA reads TGTGCCAGCAGCTACGGGACAGGGGAAGGGAGGGGAAAAACTGAAGCTTTCTTT.

This clone was detected a few times. The chain carries TRBV10-2 and TRBJ1-2; the match to TRBD1 covers 9 bases. J was trimmed by 4 bases and V by 6 bases; bases with no gene match: 3. Germline-derived CDR1 and CDR2 are WSHSY and SAAADI. The CDR3 covers 13 residues. This chain's CDR3 is CASSPDRGYGYTF. In DNA, the CDR3 is TGCGCCAGCAGCCCGGACAGGGGCTATGGCTACACCTTC.

Here the CDR3 reads CASSYSADSLGYTF. The CDR3 DNA reads TGTGCCAGCAGTTACTCCGCCGACAGTTTGGGCTACACCTTC. The chain is built from TRBV6-5 and TRBJ1-2; possibly TRBD1 for D (5 bases). V lost 0 bases and J 8 bases, leaving 13 bases between the germline ends. This CDR3 region has 14 residues. Germline V gene data show CDR1 as MNHEY and CDR2 as SVGAGI.

This chain links TRBV29-1 with TRBJ2-7; a possible D gene is TRBD2 (5 bases). Germline lookup yields CDR1 SQVTM and CDR2 ANQGSEA. The CDR3 has 12 residues. The V and J ends lost 4 bases and 2 bases respectively, with 9 bases between them. The CDR3: CSVAEVPYEQYF. In DNA form, the CDR3 reads TGCAGCGTTGCGGAGGTCCCCTACGAGCAGTACTTC.

V and J are TRBV4-2 and TRBJ2-5; maybe TRBD2 (6 bases). Trimming shortened V by 1 base and J by 5 bases, and 8 bases separated the two germline ends. This CDR3 has 13 residues. Germline loops: CDR1 LGHNA, CDR2 YNFKEQ. DNA of the CDR3: TGTGCCAGCAGCCAAGCTAGCGTGGAGACCCAGTACTTC. Its translation is CASSQASVETQYF.